This TCR beta chain was retrieved from a study of beta chain features in type 1 diabetes. Study-level results: Type 1 diabetes patients had TCRB CDR3s that were shorter (moderately but significantly so) in all four CD4+ subsets. A definitive answer on HLA type influencing TCRB rearrangement was not reached here.

Of the isolated RNA, all was reverse transcribed, and so the sequenced material was expressed TCRB transcripts. Generated by immunoSEQ multiplex PCR, the TCRdb table keeps only in-frame clones and is missing some. The table lists a few hundred thousand clones, approximately 16% of them singletons. CD4+ naive, central memory, regulatory and stem cell-like memory subsets were isolated by sorting on CD45RO/CCR7/CD25/CD127/CD95/CD27. The CDR3 runs 14 residues. The germline V gene encodes CDR1 MNHEY and CDR2 SMNVEV (reference sequence). V dropped 2 bases and J dropped 0 bases, with 5 bases sitting between them. Notes on this clone: The antigen is unknown.

The sequence was obtained from a man in his late teens or twenties with type 1 diabetes. Sequencing used naive CD4+ T cells from blood. This chain joins TRBV27 and TRBJ2-4; D unclear. CDR3: CASSLAGAKNIQYF. CDR3 nucleotides: TGTGCCAGCAGTTTAGCAGGAGCCAAAAACATTCAGTACTTC.